Listed here is a single T cell receptor beta chain. Primers for the PCR totalled 60 Vbeta and 13 Jbeta. Sequencing was performed with immunoSEQ multiplex PCR; in TCRdb, only in-frame clones are kept and a portion is missing. Of approximately 120,000 clones listed, 74% are singletons. These data belong to a study of cytomegalovirus exposure and HLA in healthy donors. As for the study in general: About four fifths of 398 genotyped donors fell in the Caucasian-associated ancestry cluster.

This sequence was found in a woman in her 50s in good health and CMV-seropositive. The sample comprised PBMCs.

CDR3 amino acids: CASSLSRMDLREQYF. CDR3 nucleotide sequence: TGCGCCAGCAGCTTGAGTCGGATGGACTTGAGGGAGCAGTACTTC. The J gene is TRBJ2-7, the V gene TRBV5-1; D is possibly TRBD2 (5 bases). Between the trimmed V and J ends, which lost 1 base and 7 bases, there was a span of 18 bases. Germline values: CDR1 SGHRS, CDR2 YFSETQ. The CDR3 loop spans 15 amino acids.